Given below is one TCR beta chain in context. These data come from a study of neoadjuvant anti-PD-1 for oral cavity cancer. Looking at the study overall: Most patients had three to four biweekly doses of 3 mg/kg nivolumab before resection.

Noted time point: after neoadjuvant nivolumab, at surgical resection. Generated by immunoSEQ multiplex PCR, the TCRdb table keeps only in-frame clones and is missing some. The sample holds fewer than 15,000 clones; about 64% are singletons and the top ten take 2.5% to 3.5%. The junction had 5 bases not matched to a gene; V was cut back by 0 bases and J by 2 bases. CDR1 is SGHDT and CDR2 is YYEEEE in the germline V gene. The length of the CDR3 is 16 residues. The specimen comprised PBMCs, sampled after nivolumab (anti-PD-1) treatment. The TCR originated in a person aged 40 to 85 with oral cavity squamous cell carcinoma. The chain links TRBV5-6 to TRBJ2-5; 9 nucleotides align to TRBD1. The CDR3 DNA follows: TGTGCCAGCAGCTTGGGGGGACAGGGAAAGCAAGAGACCCAGTACTTC. Translating gives CASSLGGQGKQETQYF.